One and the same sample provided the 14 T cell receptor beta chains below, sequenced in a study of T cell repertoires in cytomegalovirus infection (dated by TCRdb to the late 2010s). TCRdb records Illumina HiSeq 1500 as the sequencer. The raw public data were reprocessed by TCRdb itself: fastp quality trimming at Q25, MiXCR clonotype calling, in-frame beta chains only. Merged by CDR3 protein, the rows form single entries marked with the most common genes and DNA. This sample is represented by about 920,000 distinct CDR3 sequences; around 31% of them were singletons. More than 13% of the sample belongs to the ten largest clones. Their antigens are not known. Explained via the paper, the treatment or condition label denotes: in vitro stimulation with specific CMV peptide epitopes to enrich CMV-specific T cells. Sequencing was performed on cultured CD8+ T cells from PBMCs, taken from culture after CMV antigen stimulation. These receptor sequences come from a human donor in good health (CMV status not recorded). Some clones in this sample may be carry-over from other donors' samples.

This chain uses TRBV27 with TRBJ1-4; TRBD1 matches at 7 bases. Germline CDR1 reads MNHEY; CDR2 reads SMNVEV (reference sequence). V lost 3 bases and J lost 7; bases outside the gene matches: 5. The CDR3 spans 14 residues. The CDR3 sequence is CASSLSQGGEKLFF. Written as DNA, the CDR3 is TGTGCCAGCAGTTTGTCGCAGGGGGGTGAAAAACTGTTTTTT.

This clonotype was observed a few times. The CDR3 sequence: CASSETGQGLDEQFF. The CDR3 DNA reads as TGTGCCAGCAGTGAAACCGGACAGGGGTTAGATGAGCAGTTCTTC. The J gene is TRBJ2-1, the V gene TRBV2; 9 positions agree with TRBD1. Per germline, CDR1 SNHLY and CDR2 FYNNEI. This CDR3 is 15 amino acids long. Trimming removed 2 bases from V and 8 bases from J; junction bases left unmatched: 7.

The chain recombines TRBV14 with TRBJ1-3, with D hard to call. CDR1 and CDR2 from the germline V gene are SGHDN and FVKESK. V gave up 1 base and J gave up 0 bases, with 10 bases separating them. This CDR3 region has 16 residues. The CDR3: CASSQAVRRSGNTIYF. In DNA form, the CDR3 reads TGTGCCAGCAGCCAAGCCGTCAGGCGCTCTGGAAACACCATATATTTT.

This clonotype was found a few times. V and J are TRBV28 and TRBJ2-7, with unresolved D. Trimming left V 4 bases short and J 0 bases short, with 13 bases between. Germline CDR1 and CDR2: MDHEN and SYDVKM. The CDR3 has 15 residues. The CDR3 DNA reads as TGTGCCAGCAGTTCCTCAAAGGTTAGCTCCTACGAGCAGTACGTC. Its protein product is CASSSSKVSSYEQYV.

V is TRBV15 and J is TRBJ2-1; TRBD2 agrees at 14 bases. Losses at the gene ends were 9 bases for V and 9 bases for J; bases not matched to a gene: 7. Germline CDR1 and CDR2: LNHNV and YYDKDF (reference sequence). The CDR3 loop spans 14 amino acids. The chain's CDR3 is CATFGTSGGSEQFF. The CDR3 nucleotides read TGTGCCACTTTCGGGACTAGCGGGGGATCTGAGCAGTTCTTC.

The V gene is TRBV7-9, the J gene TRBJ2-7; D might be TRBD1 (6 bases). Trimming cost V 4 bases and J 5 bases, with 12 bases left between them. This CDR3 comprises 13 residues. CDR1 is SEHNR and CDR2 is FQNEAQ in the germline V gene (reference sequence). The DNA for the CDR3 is TGTGCCAGCAGCTCCTACAGGGTCCACGAGCAGTACTTC. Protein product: CASSSYRVHEQYF.

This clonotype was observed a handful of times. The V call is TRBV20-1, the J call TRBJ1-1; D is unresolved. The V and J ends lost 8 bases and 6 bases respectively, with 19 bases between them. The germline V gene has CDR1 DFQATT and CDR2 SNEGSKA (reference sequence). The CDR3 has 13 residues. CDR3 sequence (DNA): TGCAGTCTCCTTCCCCGGAATGTTCCTGAAGCTTTCTTT. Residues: CSLLPRNVPEAFF.

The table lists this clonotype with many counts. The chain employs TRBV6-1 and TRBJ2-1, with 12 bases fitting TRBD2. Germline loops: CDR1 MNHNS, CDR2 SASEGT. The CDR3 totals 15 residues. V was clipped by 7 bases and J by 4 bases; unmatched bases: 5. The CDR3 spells CASTPTSGGYNEQFF. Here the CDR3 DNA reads TGTGCCAGCACCCCGACTAGCGGGGGATACAATGAGCAGTTCTTC.

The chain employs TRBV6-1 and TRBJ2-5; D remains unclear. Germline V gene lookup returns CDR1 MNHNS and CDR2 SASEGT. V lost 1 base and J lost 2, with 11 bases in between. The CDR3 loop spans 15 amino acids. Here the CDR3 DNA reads TGTGCCAGCAGTGAAGTCACCAATTCGCAAGAGACCCAGTACTTC. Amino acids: CASSEVTNSQETQYF.

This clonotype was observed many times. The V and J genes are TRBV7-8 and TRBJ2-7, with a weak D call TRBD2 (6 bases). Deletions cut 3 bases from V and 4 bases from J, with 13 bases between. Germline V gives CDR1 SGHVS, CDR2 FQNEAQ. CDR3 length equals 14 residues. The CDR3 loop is CASSFSALAYEQYF. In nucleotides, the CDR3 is TGTGCCAGCAGCTTTTCAGCTCTAGCGTACGAGCAGTACTTC.

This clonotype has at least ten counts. The CDR3 protein is CASSESGVQFTGELFF. CDR3 in DNA: TGTGCCAGCAGTGAATCCGGGGTACAGTTCACCGGGGAGCTGTTTTTT. The J gene is TRBJ2-2, the V gene TRBV6-1; perhaps TRBD2 as D (5 bases). CDR3 length: 16 amino acids. V lost 2 bases to trimming and J lost 4 bases, with 14 bases between them. Germline CDR1 reads MNHNS; CDR2 reads SASEGT.

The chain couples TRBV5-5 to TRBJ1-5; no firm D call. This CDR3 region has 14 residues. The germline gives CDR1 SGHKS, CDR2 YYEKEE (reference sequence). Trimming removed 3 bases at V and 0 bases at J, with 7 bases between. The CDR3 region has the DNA TGTGCCAGCAGCTCGCTCTTTAGCAATCAGCCCCAGCATTTT. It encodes CASSSLFSNQPQHF.

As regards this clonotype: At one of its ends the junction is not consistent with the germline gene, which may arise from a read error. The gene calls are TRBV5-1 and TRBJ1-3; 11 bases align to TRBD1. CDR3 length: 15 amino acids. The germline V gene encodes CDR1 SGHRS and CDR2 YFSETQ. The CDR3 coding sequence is TGCGCCAACAGCTGGACAGGGGGCACTGGGGACACCATATATTTT. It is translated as CANSWTGGTGDTIYF.

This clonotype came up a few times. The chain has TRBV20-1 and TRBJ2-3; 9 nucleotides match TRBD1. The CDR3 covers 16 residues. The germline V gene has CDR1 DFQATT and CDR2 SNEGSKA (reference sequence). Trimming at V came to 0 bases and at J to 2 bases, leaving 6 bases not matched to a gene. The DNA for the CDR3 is TGCAGTGCTAGAGATAGGACAGGGGCGGTCACAGATACGCAGTATTTT. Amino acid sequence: CSARDRTGAVTDTQYF.